What follows are 27 T cell receptor beta chains derived from one specimen sequenced in a study of T-cell reconstitution after alpha-beta-depleted transplantation in children. Library preparation (for TCRbeta) was performed with unique molecular identifiers. TCRdb reprocessed the PCR reads via MiXCR and lists one record per CDR3 protein. Of 640,000 or so distinct CDR3 sequences listed, approximately 15% are singletons. This specimen consisted of PBMCs from the stem cell graft donor, obtained from the stem cell graft. These TCRs come from a human donor who donated a stem cell graft to a child with acute myeloid leukemia.

The rearrangement uses TRBV15 and TRBJ1-2; no reliable D call. The V gene lost 0 bases and the J gene lost 7 bases, with 9 bases spanning the gap. CDR3 length: 13 residues. CDR1 and CDR2 (germline): LNHNV, YYDKDF (reference sequence). The CDR3 spells CATSRDTASGYTF. The DNA for the CDR3 is TGTGCCACCAGCAGAGACACCGCGAGTGGCTACACCTTC.

This clonotype was detected only a few times. The chain couples TRBV12-3 or TRBV12-4 to TRBJ2-5, with D possibly TRBD2 on 5 matching bases. The ends were cut back, 7 bases at V and 3 bases at J, with 15 bases in the middle. This CDR3 has 14 residues. The CDR3 DNA is TGTGCCAGCACGGACTGGGGATACGAAGAGACCCAGTACTTC. It is translated as CASTDWGYEETQYF.

This sequence joins TRBV29-1 and TRBJ1-2, with D perhaps matching TRBD1 (5 bases). The germline V gene encodes CDR1 SQVTM and CDR2 ANQGSEA. The CDR3 has 12 amino acids. V lost 6 bases and J 5 bases, leaving 13 bases between the germline ends. The CDR3 bases are TGCAGCGTGGCGACAGATCGGTATGGCTACACCTTC. It yields the protein CSVATDRYGYTF.

This clonotype appeared a few times. The chain joins TRBV28 to TRBJ2-7, with D uncertain. The CDR3 runs 14 residues. Germline V gene sequence: CDR1 MDHEN, CDR2 SYDVKM. The germline V and J ends were trimmed by 2 bases and 6 bases, with 14 bases remaining between them. Here the CDR3 DNA reads TGTGCCAGCAGTTTACTCAGCGTGATGGGCGAGCAGTACGTC. Translated: CASSLLSVMGEQYV.

This chain connects TRBV7-2 to TRBJ2-7, with 9 bases identical to TRBD1. V shed 5 bases and J 6 bases; nucleotides not matched to a gene: 8. The CDR3 runs to 14 residues. Looked up from germline, CDR1 is SGHTA and CDR2 is FQGNSA. In nucleotides, the CDR3 is TGTGCCAGCAGCACGAGGACAGGGGAGAGCGAGCAGTACTTC. It codes for CASSTRTGESEQYF. The whole variable domain, remainder taken from reference TRBV7-2 and TRBJ2-7, is GAGVSQSPSNKVTEKGKDVELRCDPISGHTALYWYRQSLGQGLEFLIYFQGNSAPDKSGLPSDRFSAERTGGSVSTLTIQRTQQEDSAVYLCASSTRTGESEQYFGPGTRLTVT.

This clonotype was counted many times. The chain employs TRBV27 and TRBJ2-1, with 7 bases lining up with TRBD1. The V segment lost 5 bases and the J segment 6 bases; nucleotides outside the gene matches: 13. Per germline, CDR1 MNHEY and CDR2 SMNVEV (reference sequence). This CDR3 spans 16 amino acids. The DNA of the CDR3 is TGTGCCAGCAGTCCTCGAGGGGGACAGTTCCCCAATGAGCAGTTCTTC. Protein: CASSPRGGQFPNEQFF.

This clonotype has ten or more counts. The rearrangement links TRBV20-1 to TRBJ1-5; the D gene is possibly TRBD1 (5 bases). In germline, CDR1 is DFQATT, CDR2 SNEGSKA (reference sequence). V dropped 3 bases and J dropped 7 bases, with 7 bases sitting between them. The CDR3 is 11 amino acids. The CDR3 here is CSASRGQPQHF. CDR3 DNA sequence: TGCAGTGCTAGCCGGGGGCAGCCCCAGCATTTT.

This clonotype was recorded at least ten times. The chain combines TRBV20-1 with TRBJ2-1; D is possibly TRBD2 (6 bases). The CDR3 totals 14 residues. Germline-derived CDR1 and CDR2 are DFQATT and SNEGSKA (reference sequence). V was cut by 5 bases and J by 0 bases, with 11 bases left in between. The CDR3 DNA follows: TGCAGTGCTGTCCGGGGGACCTCCTACAATGAGCAGTTCTTC. Its translation is CSAVRGTSYNEQFF.

The chain uses TRBV24-1 and TRBJ2-2; D is unclear. Per the germline V gene, CDR1 is KGHDR and CDR2 is SFDVKD. The V and J ends lost 10 bases and 1 base respectively, with 9 bases between them. The length of the CDR3 is 13 residues. CDR3 in amino acids: CATVSENTGELFF. The CDR3 DNA sequence: TGTGCCACAGTCTCGGAGAACACCGGGGAGCTGTTTTTT.

This clonotype has just a few counts. This sequence joins TRBV13 and TRBJ1-5, with 10 bases that match TRBD1. CDR3 length: 15 residues. Looked up from germline, CDR1 is PRHDT and CDR2 is FYEKMQ (reference sequence). J gave up 5 bases and V 1 base, and 2 bases lay outside the gene matches. The CDR3 DNA sequence: TGTGCCAGCAGCTTAGCGGGACAGGGGTATCAGCCCCAGCATTTT. Amino acid sequence: CASSLAGQGYQPQHF.

This clonotype was seen a few times. The chain employs TRBV24-1 and TRBJ2-5; no firm D call. The CDR3 extends over 13 amino acids. V was cut by 5 bases and J by 1 base, with 7 bases left in between. Looked up from germline, CDR1 is KGHDR and CDR2 is SFDVKD. The CDR3 DNA follows: TGTGCCACCAGTGCAAGATTCCAAGAGACCCAGTACTTC. Translating gives CATSARFQETQYF.

V gene TRBV29-1 combines with J gene TRBJ2-2; D may match TRBD1 or TRBD2 (7 bases each). The germline V gene encodes CDR1 SQVTM and CDR2 ANQGSEA. Trimming left V 4 bases short and J 5 bases short, with 17 bases between. The CDR3 is made up of 15 amino acids. The CDR3 here is CSVASRGGYTGELFF. In nucleotides, the CDR3 is TGCAGCGTTGCATCCAGGGGGGGGTATACCGGGGAGCTGTTTTTT.

At least ten counts were recorded for this clonotype. The V call is TRBV5-1, the J call TRBJ1-5; D is unresolved. The CDR3 loop spans 15 amino acids. Trimming pared 0 bases from V and 1 base from J, leaving 8 bases between. CDR1 SGHRS and CDR2 YFSETQ come from the germline V gene. CDR3 DNA sequence: TGCGCCAGCAGCTTGGAAGGGAGGAGCAATCAGCCCCAGCATTTT. Protein: CASSLEGRSNQPQHF.

This clonotype was seen many times. The chain employs TRBV12-3 or TRBV12-4 and TRBJ2-7; 11 nucleotides line up with TRBD1. This CDR3 is built from 15 residues. With 2 bases clipped from V and 4 bases from J, the junction kept 4 bases outside the gene matches. The CDR3 reads CASSLMRDRGYEQYF. The CDR3 DNA sequence: TGTGCCAGCAGTTTAATGCGGGACAGGGGGTACGAGCAGTACTTC.

V is TRBV7-6 and J is TRBJ1-4, with TRBD1 identical over 7 bases. This CDR3 comprises 14 residues. The V segment lost 5 bases and the J segment 8 bases; nucleotides outside the gene matches: 8. In germline, CDR1 is SGHVS, CDR2 FNYEAQ. CDR3 bases: TGTGCCAGCAGCCGGAGGGGGCAGGGGGAAAAACTGTTTTTT. It translates to CASSRRGQGEKLFF.

This clonotype was detected many times. J is TRBJ1-1 and V is TRBV29-1; 7 bases map to TRBD1. The CDR3 has 11 amino acids. V shed 7 bases and J 7 bases; nucleotides not matched to a gene: 6. Germline V lookup: CDR1 SQVTM, CDR2 ANQGSEA. The DNA for the CDR3 is TGCAGCGCCGGGACAGAGGGTGAAGCTTTCTTT. Translated: CSAGTEGEAFF.

This clonotype was seen ten or more times. The rearrangement links TRBV12-3 or TRBV12-4 to TRBJ1-1, with TRBD1 matching 11 bases. V shed 4 bases and J 6 bases; nucleotides not matched to a gene: 1. The CDR3 consists of 13 residues. As DNA, the CDR3 is TGTGCCAGCAGTTGGACAGGGGGCGCTGAAGCTTTCTTT. Protein sequence: CASSWTGGAEAFF.

At least ten counts were recorded for this clonotype. The gene calls are TRBV7-6 and TRBJ2-1, with no clear D. Germline loops: CDR1 SGHVS, CDR2 FNYEAQ. The CDR3 consists of 15 residues. V lost 1 base to trimming and J lost 9 bases, with 16 bases between them. CDR3 nucleotide sequence: TGTGCCAGCAGCTTAGATCCAGTCCGATGGGGTGAGCAGTTCTTC. Translation: CASSLDPVRWGEQFF.

Many counts were recorded for this clonotype. J is TRBJ2-1 and V is TRBV13; 9 nucleotides agree with TRBD1. This CDR3 contains 12 residues. J lost 14 bases, V lost 5 bases, and 7 bases had no gene match. Germline CDR1 PRHDT, CDR2 FYEKMQ (reference sequence). CDR3 loop: CASSPGTGMEFF. CDR3 sequence (DNA): TGTGCCAGCAGCCCGGGGACAGGGATGGAGTTCTTC.

The chain joins TRBV4-1 to TRBJ1-5; D remains ambiguous. V gave up 2 bases and J gave up 0 bases, with 5 bases separating them. The germline CDR1 and CDR2 sequences are MGHRA and YSYEKL. The CDR3 extends over 14 amino acids. The CDR3 region has the DNA TGCGCCAGCAGCCAATACGGTAGCAATCAGCCCCAGCATTTT. It translates to CASSQYGSNQPQHF.

This clonotype was detected a few times. The CDR3 sequence: CASGMRGHYNEQFF. The CDR3 nucleotides read TGTGCCAGCGGGATGAGGGGCCACTACAATGAGCAGTTCTTC. J is TRBJ2-1 and V is TRBV7-9, with D perhaps assigned TRBD1 or TRBD2 (5 bases each). Trimming pared 8 bases from V and 3 bases from J, leaving 14 bases between. The CDR3 runs 14 residues. Looked up from germline, CDR1 is SEHNR and CDR2 is FQNEAQ (reference sequence).

The chain carries TRBV24-1 and TRBJ1-4, with 7 bases lining up with TRBD1. V lost 9 bases, J lost 5 bases, and 2 bases stayed unmatched. Germline loops: CDR1 KGHDR, CDR2 SFDVKD. The length of the CDR3 is 12 residues. The CDR3 DNA reads as TGTGCCACCCGGGACAGCAATGAAAAACTGTTTTTT. This translates into CATRDSNEKLFF.

This clonotype was seen a few times. The rearrangement links TRBV6-5 to TRBJ1-2, with 8 bases fitting TRBD1. With V trimmed by 2 bases and J by 8 bases, 10 bases remained unmatched. Germline V gene sequence: CDR1 MNHEY, CDR2 SVGAGI. The CDR3 runs to 15 residues. The CDR3 DNA sequence: TGTGCCAGCAGTTACGAGGGCAGGGGGCCGGAGGGCTACACCTTC. It specifies CASSYEGRGPEGYTF.

The gene calls are TRBV6-1 and TRBJ2-7, with D possibly TRBD1 on 6 matching bases. Trimming stripped 2 bases from V and 0 bases from J, with 11 bases between. The CDR3 totals 15 residues. Germline CDR1 MNHNS, CDR2 SASEGT. The CDR3 here is CASSERRGSSYEQYV. CDR3 in DNA: TGTGCCAGCAGTGAACGAAGGGGGAGCTCCTACGAGCAGTACGTC.

This clonotype was seen a few times. The chain has TRBV12-3 or TRBV12-4 and TRBJ2-3; possibly TRBD1 for D (5 bases). Deletions cut 2 bases from V and 2 bases from J, with 23 bases between. The CDR3 extends over 19 amino acids. CDR3 coding DNA: TGTGCCAGCAGTTTAAGTTCAACAGGATGGCCCCGTTCCACAGATACGCAGTATTTT. Translated: CASSLSSTGWPRSTDTQYF.

This clonotype was detected many times. The V call is TRBV12-3 or TRBV12-4, the J call TRBJ2-7; D gene unclear. Trimming removed 6 bases at V and 6 bases at J, with 12 bases between. The CDR3 extends over 12 amino acids. The CDR3 is CASSLEGSEQYV. The CDR3 region has the DNA TGTGCCAGCAGCCTCGAAGGGTCCGAGCAGTACGTC.

This clonotype came up a few times. The CDR3 sequence: CASSFAGGPGETQYF. The DNA of the CDR3 is TGTGCCAGCAGTTTCGCGGGGGGTCCGGGAGAGACCCAGTACTTC. The chain employs TRBV12-3 or TRBV12-4 and TRBJ2-5; TRBD2 aligns across 8 bases. Trimming took 3 bases from V and 4 from J; bases not matched to a gene: 7. The CDR3 is 15 amino acids.